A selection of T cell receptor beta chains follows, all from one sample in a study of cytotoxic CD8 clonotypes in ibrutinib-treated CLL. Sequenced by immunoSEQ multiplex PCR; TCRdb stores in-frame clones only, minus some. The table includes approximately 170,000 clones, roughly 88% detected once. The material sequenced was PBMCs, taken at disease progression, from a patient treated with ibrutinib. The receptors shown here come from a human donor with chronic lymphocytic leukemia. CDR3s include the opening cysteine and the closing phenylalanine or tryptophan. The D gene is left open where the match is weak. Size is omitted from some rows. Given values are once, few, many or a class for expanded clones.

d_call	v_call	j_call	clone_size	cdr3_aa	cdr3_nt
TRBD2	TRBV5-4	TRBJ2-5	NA	CASSLGVDLAGRETQYF	TGTGCCAGCAGCTTGGGGGTTGACCTAGCGGGACGGGAGACCCAGTACTTC
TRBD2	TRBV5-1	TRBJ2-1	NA	CASSLGTSGNNEQFF	TGCGCCAGCAGCTTAGGGACTAGCGGAAACAATGAGCAGTTCTTC
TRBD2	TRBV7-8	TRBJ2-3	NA	CASSPGLMIQSTDTQYF	TGTGCCAGCAGCCCGGGACTAATGATACAAAGCACAGATACGCAGTATTTT
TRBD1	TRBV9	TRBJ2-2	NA	CASSVPRTGADTGELFF	TGTGCCAGCAGCGTACCCCGGACAGGGGCGGACACCGGGGAGCTGTTTTTT
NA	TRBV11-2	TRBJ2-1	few	CASSLSFNEQFF	TGTGCCAGCAGCTTATCGTTCAATGAGCAGTTCTTC
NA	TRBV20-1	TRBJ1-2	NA	CSAPNRAGYTF	TGCAGTGCCCCCAACAGGGCCGGCTACACCTTC
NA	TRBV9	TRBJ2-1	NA	CASTPSGNDYNEQFF	TGTGCCAGCACTCCTTCGGGAAACGACTACAATGAGCAGTTCTTC
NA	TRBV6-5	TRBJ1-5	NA	CASSRTYYSNQPQHF	TGTGCCAGCAGTCGGACGTATTATAGCAATCAGCCCCAGCATTTT
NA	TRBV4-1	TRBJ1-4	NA	CASSWGDGNEKLFF	TGCGCCAGCAGCTGGGGCGACGGTAATGAAAAACTGTTTTTT
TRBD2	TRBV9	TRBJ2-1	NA	CASSVRLPVSGSSYNEQFF	TGTGCCAGCAGCGTACGCCTTCCAGTTAGCGGGAGCTCCTACAATGAGCAGTTCTTC
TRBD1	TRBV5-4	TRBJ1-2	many	CASSLGRGTGVGRTF	TGTGCCAGCAGCTTGGGAAGAGGGACAGGGGTTGGTCGGACCTTC
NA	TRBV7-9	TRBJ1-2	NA	CASSRGGDRGYTF	TGTGCCAGCAGCCGCGGCGGCGACCGGGGCTACACCTTC
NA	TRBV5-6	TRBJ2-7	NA	CASSLALGADEQYF	TGTGCCAGCAGCTTGGCCCTGGGCGCCGACGAGCAGTACTTC
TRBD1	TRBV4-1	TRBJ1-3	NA	CASSQAGGSSGNTIYF	TGCGCCAGCAGCCAAGCAGGGGGAAGCTCTGGAAACACCATATATTTT
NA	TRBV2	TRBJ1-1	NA	CASSEGFTEAFF	TGTGCCAGCAGTGAGGGTTTCACTGAAGCTTTCTTT
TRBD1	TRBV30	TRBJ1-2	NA	CAWRRDRVRTIGYTF	TGTGCCTGGAGGAGGGACAGGGTCCGTACTATCGGCTACACCTTC
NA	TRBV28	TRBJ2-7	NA	CASSLFLGEWYEQYF	TGTGCCAGCAGTTTGTTCTTAGGGGAATGGTACGAGCAGTACTTC
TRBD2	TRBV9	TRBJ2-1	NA	CASSQTLAASSYNEQFF	TGTGCCAGCAGCCAGACGCTAGCGGCCAGCTCCTACAATGAGCAGTTCTTC
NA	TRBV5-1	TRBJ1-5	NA	CASSLGGANQPQHF	TGCGCCAGCAGCTTGGGTGGAGCCAATCAGCCCCAGCATTTT
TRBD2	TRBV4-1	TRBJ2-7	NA	CASSQEGGSPYEQYF	TGCGCCAGCAGCCAAGAGGGCGGGAGCCCTTACGAGCAGTACTTC
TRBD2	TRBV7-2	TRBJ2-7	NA	CASSLVGGLAGIPYEQYF	TGTGCCAGCAGCTTAGTGGGGGGACTAGCGGGTATCCCCTACGAGCAGTACTTC
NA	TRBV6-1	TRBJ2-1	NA	CASSEWRDLYNEQFF	TGTGCCAGCAGTGAATGGCGGGACCTCTACAATGAGCAGTTCTTC
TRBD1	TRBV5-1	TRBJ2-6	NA	CASRAGGPPGANVLTF	TGCGCCAGCAGGGCAGGGGGCCCTCCTGGGGCCAACGTCCTGACTTTC
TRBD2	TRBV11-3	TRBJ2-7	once	CASSLGLAGGYEQYF	TGTGCCAGCAGCTTAGGGCTAGCGGGAGGCTACGAGCAGTACTTC
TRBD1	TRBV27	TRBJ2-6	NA	CASSAYYLTGAGANVLTF	TGTGCCAGCAGTGCATACTACCTTACAGGGGCTGGGGCCAACGTCCTGACTTTC
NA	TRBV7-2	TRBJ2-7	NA	CASSLGLARYEQYF	TGTGCCAGCAGCTTAGGGCTAGCGAGGTACGAGCAGTACTTC
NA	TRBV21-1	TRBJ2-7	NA	CASSADSAWEGPRSYEQYF	TGTGCCAGCAGCGCGGATTCCGCCTGGGAGGGCCCGAGATCCTACGAGCAGTACTTC
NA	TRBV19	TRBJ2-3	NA	CASDSLESDTQYF	TGTGCCAGTGACAGCTTAGAGTCAGATACGCAGTATTTT
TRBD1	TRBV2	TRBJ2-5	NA	CASNSDRGQETQYF	TGTGCCAGCAATTCGGACAGGGGGCAAGAGACCCAGTACTTC
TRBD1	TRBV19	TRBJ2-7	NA	CASSIPGTALYEQYF	TGTGCCAGTAGTATTCCCGGGACAGCCTTATACGAGCAGTACTTC
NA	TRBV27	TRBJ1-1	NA	CASSLSLSTDHKNTEAFF	TGTGCCAGCAGTTTATCGTTGTCGACAGATCACAAGAACACTGAAGCTTTCTTT
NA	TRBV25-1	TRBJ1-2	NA	CASSDWGANYGYTF	TGTGCCAGCAGCGACTGGGGGGCTAACTATGGCTACACCTTC
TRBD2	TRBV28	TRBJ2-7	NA	CASSFEREGRNEQYF	TGTGCCAGCAGTTTCGAGCGGGAGGGCCGGAACGAGCAGTACTTC
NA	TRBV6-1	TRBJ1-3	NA	CASSEGGGRGNTIYF	TGTGCCAGCAGTGAAGGGGGGGGTCGAGGAAACACCATATATTTT
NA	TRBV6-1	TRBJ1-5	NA	CASSNQPQHF	TGTGCCAGCAGTAATCAGCCCCAGCATTTT
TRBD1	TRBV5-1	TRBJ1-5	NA	CASSPGPWTGIQATDQPQHF	TGCGCCAGCAGCCCCGGACCGTGGACAGGTATACAGGCTACGGATCAGCCCCAGCATTTT
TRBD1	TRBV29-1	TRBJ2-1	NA	CSGKWGQGSGQFF	TGCAGCGGGAAATGGGGACAGGGATCAGGGCAGTTCTTC
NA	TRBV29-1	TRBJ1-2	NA	CSVQLGDLNYGYTF	TGCAGCGTTCAACTAGGGGACCTTAACTATGGCTACACCTTC
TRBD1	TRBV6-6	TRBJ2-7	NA	CASSYSQGVSYEQYF	TGTGCCAGCAGTTATAGCCAGGGGGTATCCTACGAGCAGTACTTC
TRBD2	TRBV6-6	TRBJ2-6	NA	CASYSGGLGANVLTF	TGTGCCAGCTACTCGGGGGGTCTCGGGGCCAACGTCCTGACTTTC
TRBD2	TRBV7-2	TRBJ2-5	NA	CASSLGLAGVGETQYF	TGTGCCAGCAGCTTGGGACTAGCGGGAGTAGGGGAGACCCAGTACTTC
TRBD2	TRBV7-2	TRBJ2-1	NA	CASTSGGNSYNEQFF	TGTGCCAGCACCTCGGGGGGGAACTCCTACAATGAGCAGTTCTTC
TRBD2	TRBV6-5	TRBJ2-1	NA	CASRPWTSGSGEQFF	TGTGCCAGCAGGCCCTGGACTAGCGGGAGTGGTGAGCAGTTCTTC
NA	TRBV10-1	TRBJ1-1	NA	CASSDGAWGTEAFF	TGCGCCAGCAGTGATGGGGCCTGGGGCACTGAAGCTTTCTTT
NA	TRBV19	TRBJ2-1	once	CASSETGYRDPEQFF	TGTGCCAGTAGTGAAACAGGGTACCGAGATCCTGAGCAGTTCTTC
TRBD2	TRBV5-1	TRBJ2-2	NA	CASSLRGDTGELFF	TGCGCCAGCAGCTTACGGGGGGACACCGGGGAGCTGTTTTTT
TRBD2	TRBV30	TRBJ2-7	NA	CAWSVRGSGRARYEQYF	TGTGCCTGGAGTGTACGGGGTAGCGGGAGGGCCCGGTACGAGCAGTACTTC
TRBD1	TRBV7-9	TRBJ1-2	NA	CASSLDRGVQGYTF	TGTGCCAGCAGCTTGGACAGGGGAGTTCAAGGCTACACCTTC
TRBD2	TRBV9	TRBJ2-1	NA	CASSPPPRSGRAYNEQFF	TGTGCCAGCAGCCCACCCCCACGGAGCGGGAGGGCCTACAATGAGCAGTTCTTC
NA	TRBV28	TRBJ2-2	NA	CAIQLSGELFF	TGTGCCATCCAACTCTCCGGGGAGCTGTTTTTT
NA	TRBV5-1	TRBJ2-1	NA	CASSLGTLEVHEQFF	TGCGCCAGCAGCTTGGGGACCCTTGAGGTCCATGAGCAGTTCTTC
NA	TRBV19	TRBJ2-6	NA	CASSIDGYGSGVWANVLTF	TGTGCCAGTAGTATAGATGGTTACGGGAGTGGGGTGTGGGCCAACGTCCTGACTTTC
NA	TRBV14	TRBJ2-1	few	CASSPEVSYNEQFF	TGTGCCAGCAGCCCCGAGGTCTCCTACAATGAGCAGTTCTTC
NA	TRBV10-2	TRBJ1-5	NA	CASSEQAVQPQHF	TGCGCCAGCAGTGAACAGGCGGTGCAGCCCCAGCATTTT
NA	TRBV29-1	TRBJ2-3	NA	CSVGTRAPDTQYF	TGCAGCGTTGGTACTAGGGCCCCAGATACGCAGTATTTT